Shown below are 29 T cell receptor beta chains from a single sample sequenced in a study of blood T cell repertoires in COVID-19. Profiling relied on immunoSEQ multiplex PCR, and the TCRdb table lists in-frame clones only, not all of them. Here the sample spans some 320,000 clones, 88% being singletons. The specimen sequenced was peripheral blood. All receptors derive from a woman aged 30 to 39 who had recovered from COVID-19.

The CDR3 loop reads CASRQVRNSPLHF. The CDR3 DNA reads as TGTGCCAGCAGGCAAGTCCGGAATTCACCCCTCCACTTT. V is TRBV6-5 and J is TRBJ1-6; D gene uncertain. V was trimmed by 6 bases and J by 7 bases, leaving 10 bases between them. The germline V gene encodes CDR1 MNHEY and CDR2 SVGAGI. The CDR3 is made up of 13 amino acids.

The rearrangement joins TRBV15 to TRBJ2-2; TRBD2 is a possible D gene (6 bases). With 3 bases removed from V and 2 bases from J, the gap between germline ends came to 13 bases. The CDR3 is made up of 16 amino acids. Germline CDR1 is LNHNV and CDR2 is YYDKDF (reference sequence). The CDR3 bases are TGTGCCACCAGCAGTAAGTGGGGACTCAACACCGGGGAGCTGTTTTTT. Translated, it gives CATSSKWGLNTGELFF.

The chain has TRBV5-4 and TRBJ2-3; 14 bases align to TRBD2. CDR3 length: 16 residues. The trim removed 2 bases at V and 6 bases at J, leaving 5 bases unmatched. The germline gives CDR1 SGHNT, CDR2 YYREEE (reference sequence). CDR3: CASSFGGTSGGDTQYF. CDR3 coding DNA: TGTGCCAGCAGCTTTGGCGGGACTAGCGGGGGTGATACGCAGTATTTT.

V usage is TRBV3-1 (or the pseudogene TRBV3-2) and J usage is TRBJ1-5; 7 positions agree with TRBD1. Germline V gene data show CDR1 as LGHDT and CDR2 as YNNKEL (reference sequence). CDR3 size: 17 residues. The V and J ends lost 4 bases and 0 bases, in that order; junction bases with no gene match: 9. The CDR3 DNA reads as TGTGCCAGCAGCCTCTCTCGACAGGGCTATAGCAATCAGCCCCAGCATTTT. Protein product: CASSLSRQGYSNQPQHF.

The sample holds one count of this clone. V usage is TRBV19 and J usage is TRBJ2-7; TRBD2 agrees at 8 bases. Germline CDR1 LNHDA, CDR2 SQIVND (reference sequence). The trim removed 5 bases at V and 2 bases at J, leaving 11 bases unmatched. The CDR3 contains 16 residues. As DNA, the CDR3 is TGTGCCAGTAGTGACTCCGGGAGGGCCCCTACCTACGAGCAGTACTTC. It encodes CASSDSGRAPTYEQYF. Full variable domain (rest looked up from reference TRBV19 and TRBJ2-7): DGGITQSPKYLFRKEGQNVTLSCEQNLNHDAMYWYRQDPGQGLRLIYYSQIVNDFQKGDIAEGYSVSREKKESFPLTVTSAQKNPTAFYLCASSDSGRAPTYEQYFGPGTRLTVT.

This chain uses TRBV28 with TRBJ2-3; D may be TRBD2 (6 bases). V lost 7 bases to trimming and J lost 4 bases, with 18 bases between them. Germline V lookup: CDR1 MDHEN, CDR2 SYDVKM. The CDR3 runs to 15 residues. CDR3 bases: TGTGCCAGCACTCGCGGTGGGGGGACGGCAGATACGCAGTATTTT. This encodes CASTRGGGTADTQYF.

This clone was found a few times. Here the CDR3 reads CASSPGGDSPLHF. In DNA form, the CDR3 reads TGTGCCAGCAGCCCAGGGGGTGATTCACCCCTCCACTTT. The chain recombines TRBV6-1 with TRBJ1-6; 7 bases are shared with TRBD1. The germline V gene encodes CDR1 MNHNS and CDR2 SASEGT. The CDR3 is 13 residues long. Losses at the gene ends were 6 bases for V and 8 bases for J; bases not matched to a gene: 4.

CDR3 region: CASSNGQENTEAFF. Here the CDR3 DNA reads TGTGCCAGTAGTAATGGACAGGAGAACACTGAAGCTTTCTTT. V is TRBV19 and J is TRBJ1-1; TRBD1 matches 7 bases. The V and J ends lost 4 bases and 1 base, in that order; junction bases with no gene match: 3. CDR3 size: 14 residues. The germline gives CDR1 LNHDA, CDR2 SQIVND (reference sequence).

This rearrangement joins TRBV19 to TRBJ2-1, with TRBD1 matching over 9 bases. The CDR3 is 15 residues long. With V trimmed by 8 bases and J by 7 bases, 12 bases remained unmatched. The V gene's germline CDR1 is LNHDA and CDR2 SQIVND (reference sequence). The CDR3 DNA follows: TGTGCCAGTGGAGGGGGACAGGGAAGGGCGAATGAGCAGTTCTTC. It specifies CASGGGQGRANEQFF.

V gene TRBV7-9 combines with J gene TRBJ1-2, with D possibly being TRBD1 (5 bases). CDR1 is SEHNR, CDR2 FQNEAQ, per germline (reference sequence). The CDR3 is 13 residues long. V lost 1 base and J lost 8, with 11 bases in between. Written as DNA, the CDR3 is TGTGCCAGCAGCTTAGTGGGGCAGGCGGGCTACACCTTC. Amino acid sequence: CASSLVGQAGYTF.

This chain joins TRBV9 and TRBJ1-6; D unclear. Between the trimmed V and J ends, which lost 2 bases and 7 bases, there was a span of 10 bases. The CDR3 loop spans 14 amino acids. CDR1 and CDR2 (germline): SGDLS, YYNGEE. The CDR3, as DNA: TGTGCCAGCAGCGTTGACACGGTGAATTCACCCCTCCACTTT. Translated: CASSVDTVNSPLHF.

This rearrangement joins TRBV2 to TRBJ1-2; weak D call: TRBD1 (5 bases). CDR3 length equals 14 residues. Germline CDR1 reads SNHLY; CDR2 reads FYNNEI. V shed 8 bases and J shed 3 bases, with 16 bases lying between them. The CDR3 DNA is TGTGCCAGCTGGCAGGGAATTGGGTACTATGGCTACACCTTC. Translation: CASWQGIGYYGYTF.

This chain connects TRBV28 to TRBJ2-1; 7 nucleotides line up with TRBD2. Trimming removed 0 bases from V and 0 bases from J; junction bases left unmatched: 2. This CDR3 has 16 amino acids. Germline values: CDR1 MDHEN, CDR2 SYDVKM. CDR3 DNA sequence: TGTGCCAGCAGTTTATGGGGGGGGGACTCCTACAATGAGCAGTTCTTC. Residues: CASSLWGGDSYNEQFF.

The CDR3 reads CASSRTSGVTDTQYF. CDR3 nucleotide sequence: TGTGCCAGCAGCCGGACTAGCGGGGTCACAGATACGCAGTATTTT. V usage is TRBV6-5 and J usage is TRBJ2-3; TRBD2 matches 12 bases. Trimming cost V 6 bases and J 2 bases; bases outside gene matches: 3. This CDR3 contains 15 residues. Germline CDR1 reads MNHEY; CDR2 reads SVGAGI.

This clone was seen just once. J is TRBJ1-1 and V is TRBV7-6, with 10 bases lining up with TRBD1. V shed 2 bases, J shed 8 bases, and the junction held 11 bases outside the gene matches. Germline CDR1 is SGHVS and CDR2 is FNYEAQ. The CDR3 has 16 amino acids. The CDR3 DNA follows: TGTGCCAGCAGCTTATCTTACCGGGACAGGGGACGGGAAGCTTTCTTT. This encodes CASSLSYRDRGREAFF. Looking up the rest from reference TRBV7-6 and TRBJ1-1 gives the full variable domain: GAGVSQSPRYKVTKRGQDVALRCDPISGHVSLYWYRQALGQGPEFLTYFNYEAQQDKSGLPNDRFSAERPEGSISTLTIQRTEQRDSAMYRCASSLSYRDRGREAFFGQGTRLTVV.

The chain couples TRBV11-1 to TRBJ2-1, with TRBD1 as a possible D gene (6 bases). CDR1 is SGHAT and CDR2 is FQDESV in the germline V gene (reference sequence). V was shortened by 2 bases and J by 6 bases, with 11 bases between the two germline ends. This CDR3 comprises 14 residues. The CDR3 sequence is CASSLRQVSNEQFF. The CDR3 nucleotides are TGTGCCAGCAGCTTAAGACAGGTTAGCAATGAGCAGTTCTTC.

The V and J genes are TRBV6-2 or TRBV6-3 and TRBJ2-7; D possibly corresponds to TRBD1 (5 bases). Germline V gene sequence: CDR1 MNHEY, CDR2 SVGEGT. V lost 2 bases and J 5 bases, leaving 13 bases between the germline ends. This CDR3 spans 14 amino acids. CDR3 residues: CASSYGRVLNEQYF. The CDR3 nucleotides are TGTGCCAGCAGTTACGGCAGGGTTCTAAACGAGCAGTACTTC.

The chain has TRBV28 and TRBJ1-4; D ambiguous. Trimming removed 2 bases at V and 6 bases at J, with 13 bases between. The CDR3 consists of 15 residues. Germline values: CDR1 MDHEN, CDR2 SYDVKM. CDR3 coding DNA: TGTGCCAGCAGTTTAGGTCGGGAGACGTATGAAAAACTGTTTTTT. Its protein is CASSLGRETYEKLFF.

V and J are TRBV29-1 and TRBJ2-2, with 11 nucleotides matching TRBD2. V shed 7 bases and J 4 bases; nucleotides not matched to a gene: 5. The germline V gene has CDR1 SQVTM and CDR2 ANQGSEA. The CDR3 has 14 amino acids. The CDR3 DNA reads TGCAGCGGTGGGACTAGCGGTTCCACCGGGGAGCTGTTTTTT. This sequence encodes CSGGTSGSTGELFF.

The gene calls are TRBV28 and TRBJ1-2, with a possible D match to TRBD1 (5 bases). Looked up from germline, CDR1 is MDHEN and CDR2 is SYDVKM. Trimming pared 10 bases from V and 1 base from J, leaving 13 bases between. CDR3 length: 13 amino acids. CDR3 in DNA: TGTGCCACCATGGACAAGTTTAACTATGGCTACACCTTC. Translated: CATMDKFNYGYTF.

This clone has just one count. The V call is TRBV5-4, the J call TRBJ1-4; 7 bases match TRBD1. The CDR3 runs to 15 residues. Trimming at V came to 3 bases and at J to 6 bases, leaving 8 bases not matched to a gene. The germline gives CDR1 SGHNT, CDR2 YYREEE (reference sequence). The CDR3 loop is CASSYYRDSDEKLFF. The CDR3 DNA reads as TGTGCCAGCAGCTATTACCGGGACAGTGATGAAAAACTGTTTTTT.

V usage is TRBV5-5 and J usage is TRBJ1-5, with 8 bases aligning to TRBD1. The germline gives CDR1 SGHKS, CDR2 YYEKEE (reference sequence). With V trimmed by 5 bases and J by 2 bases, 6 bases remained unmatched. This CDR3 has 15 amino acids. The CDR3 sequence: CASRQTGAGNQPQHF. In DNA form, the CDR3 reads TGTGCCAGCAGACAGACAGGGGCCGGCAATCAGCCCCAGCATTTT.

The genes are TRBV24-1 and TRBJ2-7; D is perhaps TRBD1 (6 bases). There are 16 residues in the CDR3. V lost 4 bases and J 1 base, leaving 16 bases between the germline ends. Germline V gene sequence: CDR1 KGHDR, CDR2 SFDVKD. Here the CDR3 reads CATSDSRRDKSYEQYF. DNA of the CDR3: TGTGCCACCAGTGACTCGCGACGGGACAAATCCTACGAGCAGTACTTC.

This chain uses TRBV18 with TRBJ2-5, with 7 bases fitting TRBD1. CDR1 is KGHSH, CDR2 LQKENI, per germline. The J segment lost 2 bases and the V segment lost 2 bases, leaving 5 bases of the junction unmatched. This CDR3 is 15 amino acids long. The CDR3 DNA reads as TGTGCCAGCTCACCATGGGACAGACCTCAAGAGACCCAGTACTTC. This codes for CASSPWDRPQETQYF.

There are a few counts of this clone. V is TRBV10-3 and J is TRBJ1-4; TRBD1 is a possible D gene (5 bases). Per the germline V gene, CDR1 is ENHRY and CDR2 is SYGVKD. This CDR3 has 15 amino acids. The V gene lost 3 bases and the J gene lost 7 bases, with 15 bases spanning the gap. DNA for the CDR3: TGTGCCATCAGTGAAGGATACCTGGGGGGTGAAAAACTGTTTTTT. It yields the protein CAISEGYLGGEKLFF.

This clone was picked up a small number of times. The rearrangement joins TRBV6-5 to TRBJ1-1; D might be TRBD1 (6 bases). Germline V lookup: CDR1 MNHEY, CDR2 SVGAGI. V was clipped by 5 bases and J by 6 bases, with 13 bases between them. CDR3 length: 13 amino acids. Written as DNA, the CDR3 is TGTGCCAGCAGTCTCAGACAGGAGGCTGAAGCTTTCTTT. Translating gives CASSLRQEAEAFF.

V usage is TRBV11-2 and J usage is TRBJ2-5; the match to TRBD2 covers 8 bases. J gave up 5 bases and V 2 bases, and 7 bases lay outside the gene matches. This CDR3 contains 15 residues. CDR1 SGHAT and CDR2 FQNNGV come from the germline V gene. CDR3 sequence reads: CASSLYSGGGETQYF. CDR3 DNA sequence: TGTGCCAGCAGCTTATACAGCGGGGGTGGGGAGACCCAGTACTTC. Based on the CDR3 plus reference TRBV11-2 and TRBJ2-5, the full variable domain is EAGVAQSPRYKIIEKRQSVAFWCNPISGHATLYWYQQILGQGPKLLIQFQNNGVVDDSQLPKDRFSAERLKGVDSTLKIQPAKLEDSAVYLCASSLYSGGGETQYFGPGTRLLVL.

This chain joins TRBV5-6 and TRBJ2-7, with 7 bases aligning to TRBD2. The CDR3 is 14 residues long. Unmatched junction bases numbered 4, after V lost 2 bases and J lost 2 bases. CDR1 is SGHDT and CDR2 is YYEEEE in the germline V gene. CDR3 DNA sequence: TGTGCCAGCAGCTTTAGCGGGTCGCCCTACGAGCAGTACTTC. It yields the protein CASSFSGSPYEQYF. The full variable domain, with the rest looked up from reference TRBV5-6 and TRBJ2-7, is DAGVTQSPTHLIKTRGQQVTLRCSPKSGHDTVSWYQQALGQGPQFIFQYYEEEERQRGNFPDRFSGHQFPNYSSELNVNALLLGDSALYLCASSFSGSPYEQYFGPGTRLTVT.

V is TRBV5-4 and J is TRBJ1-2; D perhaps matches TRBD1 (5 bases). Looked up from germline, CDR1 is SGHNT and CDR2 is YYREEE (reference sequence). Trimming shortened V by 3 bases and J by 4 bases, and 10 bases separated the two germline ends. The CDR3 length is 13 residues. CDR3 residues: CASSSDSLYGYTF. The CDR3 DNA follows: TGTGCCAGCAGCTCCGACAGCCTCTATGGCTACACCTTC.